These T cell receptor beta chains were read from a single sample in a study of Graves' ophthalmopathy and Graves' hyperthyroidism. Each CDR3 protein gets one entry after TCRdb re-called the multiplex PCR reads with MiXCR. The sample holds about 620,000 distinct CDR3 sequences, 22% seen once. Sequencing input: peripheral blood. The source is a woman younger than 35 with stable Graves' hyperthyroidism. Some clones in this sample may be carry-over from other donors' samples. Each CDR3 is given with its conserved first and last residue. D genes are given only for firm matches. Some rows have no size entry. The others give once, few or many, or a class for an expanded clone.

v_call	clone_size	j_call	d_call	cdr3_aa	cdr3_nt
TRBV15	NA	TRBJ2-7	NA	CATSRDEEQYF	TGTGCCACCAGTAGAGATGAGGAGCAGTACTTC
TRBV4-1	NA	TRBJ1-1	NA	CASSHGGETEAFF	TGCGCCAGCAGCCACGGAGGGGAAACTGAAGCTTTCTTT
TRBV6-1	NA	TRBJ1-2	NA	CASSARPINYGYTF	TGTGCCAGCAGTGCCCGGCCTATTAACTATGGCTACACCTTC
TRBV6-5	many	TRBJ2-5	TRBD2	CASSSLAGGPIETQYF	TGTGCCAGCAGTTCCCTAGCGGGGGGGCCGATTGAGACCCAGTACTTC
TRBV6-5	many	TRBJ1-1	NA	CASSYTTGNRAFF	TGTGCCAGCAGTTACACAACAGGGAACAGAGCTTTCTTT
TRBV12-3/TRBV12-4	NA	TRBJ2-7	TRBD2	CSSSGTLDVAGVYYEQYF	TGTTCCAGCAGCGGAACCCTAGACGTGGCGGGAGTGTACTACGAGCAGTACTTC
TRBV7-9	few	TRBJ1-1	TRBD1	CASSANRGGYTEAFF	TGTGCCAGCAGCGCCAACAGGGGGGGATACACTGAAGCTTTCTTT
TRBV11-2	many	TRBJ2-2	NA	CASSLDRLPNTGELFF	TGTGCCAGCAGCTTAGATCGCCTACCTAACACCGGGGAGCTGTTTTTT
TRBV25-1	few	TRBJ2-4	TRBD2	CASSESDRLAVKNIQYF	TGTGCCAGCAGTGAATCCGATCGGCTAGCGGTAAAAAACATTCAGTACTTC
TRBV5-1	NA	TRBJ2-7	NA	CASSLETGVNYEQYF	TGCGCCAGCAGCTTGGAAACGGGAGTTAACTACGAGCAGTACTTC
TRBV5-1	many	TRBJ1-2	NA	CASSPRGGLGYTF	TGCGCCAGCAGCCCCCGGGGAGGGCTTGGCTACACCTTC
TRBV6-1	NA	TRBJ1-2	NA	CASSQLMGYGYTF	TGTGCCAGCAGCCAACTCATGGGGTATGGCTACACCTTC
TRBV6-2/TRBV6-3	many	TRBJ2-4	NA	CASSFCPGVMNIKYF	TGTGCCAGCAGTTTTTGTCCGGGGGTAATGAACATTAAGTACTTC
TRBV5-1	many	TRBJ1-2	NA	CASSLPPSYGYTF	TGCGCCAGCAGCTTACCACCATCGTATGGCTACACCTTC
TRBV6-1	few	TRBJ1-2	TRBD1	CASKKQGDNYGYTF	TGTGCCAGCAAGAAACAGGGGGATAACTATGGCTACACCTTC
TRBV24-1	NA	TRBJ1-5	NA	CATSYPGSNQPQHF	TGTGCCACCAGTTATCCAGGTAGCAATCAGCCCCAGCATTTT
TRBV5-1	many	TRBJ2-4	NA	CASSGRDRTFGAKNIQYF	NA
TRBV3-1	many	TRBJ2-7	TRBD1	CASSRNRGLSYEQYF	TGTGCCAGCAGCCGGAACAGGGGCCTTTCCTACGAGCAGTACTTC
TRBV6-1	many	TRBJ2-6	NA	CASKLAWGPGANVLTF	TGTGCCAGCAAATTAGCCTGGGGCCCTGGGGCCAACGTCCTGACTTTC
TRBV7-2	NA	TRBJ1-2	NA	CASSPEGRDYGYTF	TGTGCCAGCAGCCCAGAGGGCAGGGACTATGGCTACACCTTC
TRBV11-2	many	TRBJ2-5	NA	CASSPGDRHGTQYF	TGTGCCAGCAGCCCCGGGGACCGGCACGGGACCCAGTACTTC
TRBV11-1	many	TRBJ1-2	NA	CASSLQYPLINYGYTF	TGTGCCAGCAGCCTTCAGTACCCATTAATTAACTATGGCTACACCTTC
TRBV5-6	many	TRBJ1-2	NA	CASSVGTVVYGYTF	TGTGCCAGCAGCGTGGGTACCGTAGTCTATGGCTACACCTTC
TRBV10-3	NA	TRBJ1-5	NA	CAISESTGKGPQHF	TGTGCCATCAGTGAGTCGACAGGCAAAGGGCCCCAGCATTTT
TRBV7-2	many	TRBJ1-2	TRBD1	CASSPGGRPNYGYTF	TGTGCCAGCAGCCCAGGGGGACGCCCTAACTATGGCTACACCTTC
TRBV29-1	few	TRBJ1-1	TRBD1	CSALWTGAEAFF	TGCAGCGCACTCTGGACAGGGGCTGAAGCTTTCTTT
TRBV19	many	TRBJ1-1	NA	CASSLRGGPAFF	TGTGCCAGTAGTCTCCGGGGAGGTCCGGCTTTCTTT
TRBV11-2	many	TRBJ2-7	TRBD2	CASSSVLAGGRSSYEQYF	TGTGCCAGCAGCTCGGTTCTAGCGGGGGGACGGAGCTCCTACGAGCAGTACTTC
TRBV12-3/TRBV12-4	many	TRBJ2-4	NA	CASSFLRAKNIQYF	TGTGCCAGCAGTTTCCTGCGAGCCAAAAACATTCAGTACTTC
TRBV5-1	few	TRBJ2-5	NA	CASSLPSDYPGQSPRTQYF	TGCGCCAGCAGCTTGCCTTCTGATTATCCGGGCCAATCCCCTAGGACCCAGTACTTC
TRBV5-5	NA	TRBJ1-2	TRBD1	CATGTGMIDGYTF	TGTGCCACTGGGACAGGGATGATTGATGGCTACACCTTC
TRBV28	NA	TRBJ1-2	NA	CASSLPPIRDGYTF	TGTGCCAGCAGTCTCCCCCCCATCCGGGATGGCTACACCTTC
TRBV20-1	many	TRBJ1-3	NA	CSAARGNTIYF	TGCAGTGCCGCTAGAGGAAACACCATATATTTT
TRBV28	many	TRBJ2-6	NA	CASSPWGVRVAKANVLTF	TGTGCCAGCAGTCCCTGGGGGGTGCGGGTAGCTAAGGCCAACGTCCTGACTTTC
TRBV6-4	many	TRBJ1-5	TRBD1	CASKEDRGEGQPQHF	TGTGCCAGCAAAGAAGACAGGGGGGAAGGGCAGCCCCAGCATTTT
TRBV6-1	many	TRBJ1-5	NA	CASSEAAGASSNQPQHF	TGTGCCAGCAGTGAAGCAGCAGGGGCCTCCAGCAATCAGCCCCAGCATTTT
TRBV28	NA	TRBJ2-7	TRBD2	CASSFSRTSGEYEQYF	TGTGCCAGCAGTTTCTCTCGGACTAGCGGGGAATACGAGCAGTACTTC
TRBV6-2/TRBV6-3	many	TRBJ1-1	TRBD1	CASSRMFRTGFGNTEAFF	TGTGCCAGCAGCCGAATGTTCCGGACAGGGTTCGGGAACACTGAAGCTTTCTTT
TRBV5-1	many	TRBJ2-7	NA	CASSLNGGPSYEQYF	TGCGCCAGCAGCTTGAACGGGGGACCGTCCTACGAGCAGTACTTC
TRBV6-5	many	TRBJ2-7	NA	CASSYGGDRYF	TGTGCCAGCAGTTACGGAGGGGACAGGTACTTC
TRBV11-2	NA	TRBJ2-7	TRBD2	CASSPQGLGGDEQYF	TGTGCCAGCAGTCCACAGGGACTAGGAGGGGACGAGCAGTACTTC
TRBV6-1	many	TRBJ1-2	NA	CASSEANRERHYGYTF	TGTGCCAGCAGTGAAGCGAACAGGGAAAGGCACTATGGCTACACCTTC
TRBV7-8	many	TRBJ2-7	TRBD1	CASSATPGRGYEQYF	TGTGCCAGCAGCGCAACCCCTGGCAGGGGGTACGAGCAGTACTTC
TRBV5-4	NA	TRBJ1-1	NA	CASSKTGGVTEAFF	TGTGCCAGCAGCAAGACAGGTGGGGTCACTGAAGCTTTCTTT
TRBV29-1	many	TRBJ2-7	TRBD2	CSVDVGGSYEQYF	TGCAGCGTTGACGTCGGGGGGTCCTACGAGCAGTACTTC
TRBV28	NA	TRBJ2-6	NA	CASSPGRASGANVLTF	TGTGCCAGCAGTCCGGGCAGGGCTTCTGGGGCCAACGTCCTGACTTTC
TRBV20-1	many	TRBJ2-7	NA	CSAREPGARGLREQYF	TGCAGTGCTAGGGAACCAGGGGCCAGGGGCCTACGAGAGCAGTACTTC
TRBV7-2	NA	TRBJ2-7	NA	CASTNPQLEQYF	TGTGCCAGCACCAACCCTCAACTCGAGCAGTACTTC
TRBV28	NA	TRBJ2-7	TRBD1	CASSRAGQGAREQYF	TGTGCCAGCAGTCGCGCAGGACAGGGGGCGCGAGAGCAGTACTTC
TRBV5-1	many	TRBJ1-5	TRBD1	CASSLAPGQGSNQPQHF	TGCGCCAGCAGCTTGGCACCGGGACAGGGGAGCAATCAGCCCCAGCATTTT
TRBV10-3	many	TRBJ2-7	TRBD2	CATLSGGTYEQYF	TGTGCCACCCTTAGCGGGGGTACTTACGAGCAGTACTTC
TRBV5-1	few	TRBJ2-7	NA	CASSPWTGTTYEQYF	TGCGCCAGCAGCCCCTGGACCGGGACCACCTACGAGCAGTACTTC
TRBV2	NA	TRBJ1-1	TRBD1	CASSDWGQGSTEAFF	TGTGCCAGCAGTGATTGGGGACAGGGGAGCACTGAAGCTTTCTTT
TRBV14	many	TRBJ1-2	NA	CASSENTGFGYTF	TGTGCCAGCAGCGAAAATACAGGATTTGGCTACACCTTC
TRBV30	once	TRBJ1-1	NA	CAWSKGVSMNTEAFF	TGTGCCTGGAGTAAGGGGGTTAGCATGAACACTGAAGCTTTCTTT
TRBV6-1	NA	TRBJ2-7	TRBD2	CASRRTSGSTYEQYF	TGTGCCAGCAGGCGAACTAGCGGGAGTACCTACGAGCAGTACTTC